The entry below gives a single T cell receptor (beta chain) sequence along with its context. The antigen is unknown. This entry belongs to a study of chemoradiotherapy in HPV16-positive cancers. The overall study: A couple of HPV16-positive patients' cells yielded candidate HPV-specific clones and common motifs. Study-level points and caveats: Candidate HPV-specific clones and E7-related TCR motifs grew in tumor during treatment.

Trimming pared 0 bases from V and 6 bases from J, leaving 11 bases between. CDR1 is MNHEY and CDR2 is SMNVEV in the germline V gene (reference sequence). The CDR3 covers 15 residues. This table comes from immunoSEQ multiplex PCR, and its TCRdb copy is limited to in-frame clones, with some not included. The table has around 1,100 clones, about four fifths seen once; the top ten hold under 7%. The sequenced sample was tumor tissue, obtained from a patient who underwent chemoradiotherapy. The receptor was isolated from a human donor with HPV-associated anogenital cancer. This chain connects TRBV27 to TRBJ2-2; no firm D call. CDR3 protein: CASSLSGSVPGELFF. Written as DNA, the CDR3 is TGTGCCAGCAGTTTATCGGGCAGCGTACCCGGGGAGCTGTTTTTT.